This T cell receptor (beta chain) originates from a study of blood T cells in healthy people across ages. Study overall: The capture of about one barcoded beta molecule per two T cells was achieved by template switching.

The CDR3 extends over 15 amino acids. With 4 bases clipped from V and 3 bases from J, the junction kept 6 bases outside the gene matches. Germline V gene sequence: CDR1 SGDLS, CDR2 YYNGEE. A sample-barcoded 5' primer and a J-beta primer mix were used in a second PCR of roughly 6 to 11 cycles. Each cDNA molecule carried a tag from a template-switch adaptor that contained 12 random nucleotides. MiXCR was run by TCRdb on the 5' RACE reads, yielding one entry per CDR3 protein. The sample holds around 1,500,000 distinct CDR3 sequences, under 30% seen once. This clonotype was seen more than once but under ten times.

The source material was blood. The genes are TRBV9 and TRBJ2-7; 11 bases fit TRBD2. The sequence was collected from a woman aged 30 to 39 in good health. The CDR3: CASSIGTSGFYEQYF. CDR3 sequence (DNA): TGTGCCAGCAGCATTGGGACTAGCGGATTCTACGAGCAGTACTTC.